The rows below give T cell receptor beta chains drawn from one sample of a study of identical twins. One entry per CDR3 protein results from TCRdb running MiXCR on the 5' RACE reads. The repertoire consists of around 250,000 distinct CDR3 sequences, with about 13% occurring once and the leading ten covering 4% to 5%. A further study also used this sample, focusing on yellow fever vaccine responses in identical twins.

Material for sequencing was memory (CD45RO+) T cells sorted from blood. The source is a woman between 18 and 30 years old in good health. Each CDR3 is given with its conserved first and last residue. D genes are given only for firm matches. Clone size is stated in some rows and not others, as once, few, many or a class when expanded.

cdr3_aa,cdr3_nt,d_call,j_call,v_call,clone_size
CASSPRAEGTGEQYF,TGCGCCAGCAGTCCGAGGGCGGAGGGGACGGGCGAGCAGTACTTC,.,TRBJ2-7,TRBV5-1,.
CSAADGYNEQFF,TGCAGTGCTGCGGACGGATACAATGAGCAGTTCTTC,.,TRBJ2-1,TRBV20-1,.
CASSLVGPPSGELFF,TGCGCCAGCAGCTTGGTGGGCCCCCCGAGCGGGGAGCTGTTTTTT,.,TRBJ2-2,TRBV5-1,many
CASSSTGDQTEAFF,TGTGCCAGCAGCTCGACAGGGGATCAGACTGAAGCTTTCTTT,TRBD1,TRBJ1-1,TRBV7-9,few
CASSQSDRGQETQYF,TGCGCCAGCAGTCAATCAGACAGGGGCCAAGAGACCCAGTACTTC,TRBD1,TRBJ2-5,TRBV23-1,.
CASSPRPGLAASNTGELFF,TGTGCCAGCAGCCCTAGGCCGGGACTAGCGGCATCGAACACCGGGGAGCTGTTTTTT,TRBD2,TRBJ2-2,TRBV7-8,few
CASSVGGSGTPPYNEQFF,TGTGCCAGCAGCGTAGGCGGTAGCGGGACTCCCCCGTACAATGAGCAGTTCTTC,TRBD2,TRBJ2-1,TRBV9,.
CASSLGQGGNYGYTF,TGTGCCAGCAGCTTAGGGCAGGGGGGGAACTATGGCTACACCTTC,TRBD1,TRBJ1-2,TRBV7-2,few
CATSRDRSGADEAFF,TGTGCCACCAGCAGAGATCGGTCGGGGGCGGATGAAGCTTTCTTT,.,TRBJ1-1,TRBV15,.
CSARVIAVTDTQYF,TGCAGTGCTAGAGTGATAGCGGTCACAGATACGCAGTATTTT,.,TRBJ2-3,TRBV20-1,.
CASSSDGGFTGELFF,TGCGCCAGCAGCTCGGACGGGGGGTTCACCGGGGAGCTGTTTTTT,TRBD2,TRBJ2-2,TRBV5-1,few
CASSPGQGTSTDTQYF,TGTGCCAGCAGCCCAGGACAGGGGACTAGCACAGATACGCAGTATTTT,TRBD1,TRBJ2-3,TRBV14,.
CASSETLSGANVLTF,TGTGCCAGCAGTGAAACCCTCTCTGGGGCCAACGTCCTGACTTTC,.,TRBJ2-6,TRBV6-4,many
CASSFEGAKNIQYF,TGTGCCAGCAGTTTTGAGGGGGCCAAAAACATTCAGTACTTC,.,TRBJ2-4,TRBV28,few
CAISELSGGYEQYF,TGTGCCATCAGTGAATTGAGCGGGGGGTACGAGCAGTACTTC,TRBD2,TRBJ2-7,TRBV10-3,.
CASSVSWPSTDTQYF,TGTGCCAGCAGTGTAAGCTGGCCTAGCACAGATACGCAGTATTTT,.,TRBJ2-3,TRBV6-1,.
CASSLGLAGLEQYF,TGCGCCAGCAGCTTGGGACTAGCGGGGCTCGAGCAGTACTTC,TRBD2,TRBJ2-7,TRBV5-1,.
CSATRQGRDTQYF,TGCAGTGCTACCCGACAGGGTAGGGATACGCAGTATTTT,TRBD1,TRBJ2-3,TRBV20-1,.
CSVTGTLGTDTQYF,TGCAGCGTAACCGGGACCCTGGGCACAGATACGCAGTATTTT,.,TRBJ2-3,TRBV29-1,.
CASSLWTGAETQYF,TGCGCCAGCAGCTTGTGGACGGGCGCGGAGACCCAGTACTTC,.,TRBJ2-5,TRBV5-1,few
CATSHQDYNEQFF,TGTGCCACCAGTCACCAGGACTACAATGAGCAGTTCTTC,.,TRBJ2-1,TRBV24-1,.
CSAGVAGGPYEQYF,TGCAGTGCAGGTGTGGCGGGGGGACCCTACGAGCAGTACTTC,TRBD2,TRBJ2-7,TRBV20-1,few
CASSPPSGRASEQFF,TGTGCCAGCTCACCCCCTAGCGGGAGGGCCAGTGAGCAGTTCTTC,TRBD2,TRBJ2-1,TRBV18,.
CASRPSGSSYEQYF,TGTGCCAGCAGGCCTAGCGGGAGCTCCTACGAGCAGTACTTC,TRBD2,TRBJ2-7,TRBV28,few
CASSSSNGVKAFF,TGTGCCAGCAGTTCTTCCAACGGAGTGAAAGCTTTCTTT,.,TRBJ1-1,TRBV6-5,few
CATFGQNSYEQYF,TGTGCCACCTTCGGACAGAACTCCTACGAGCAGTACTTC,.,TRBJ2-7,TRBV6-1,.
CASSPFRTATSTNTEAFF,TGTGCCAGCAGCCCATTTAGGACAGCCACCTCCACTAACACTGAAGCTTTCTTT,.,TRBJ1-1,TRBV11-2,.
CASSLEERGGLHF,TGTGCCAGCAGCCTTGAAGAGCGGGGGGGCCTGCACTTC,TRBD2,TRBJ2-7,TRBV3-1,.
CATSDWGYEQYF,TGTGCCACCAGTGATTGGGGGTACGAGCAGTACTTC,.,TRBJ2-7,TRBV24-1,few
CASSFYFRRITDTQYF,TGTGCCAGCAGCTTCTACTTCAGGAGGATCACAGATACGCAGTATTTT,.,TRBJ2-3,TRBV7-8,.
CASSRQLNTGELFF,TGTGCCAGCAGCCGACAGCTAAACACCGGGGAGCTGTTTTTT,.,TRBJ2-2,TRBV28,many
CASRTWSASTDTQYF,TGTGCCAGCAGGACTTGGTCCGCTAGCACAGATACGCAGTATTTT,.,TRBJ2-3,TRBV27,.
CASNPGRSYEQYF,TGTGCCAGCAACCCGGGGAGATCCTACGAGCAGTACTTC,.,TRBJ2-7,TRBV6-1,.
CASSTSGTSGIGGELFF,TGTGCCAGCAGCACTTCCGGGACTAGCGGAATTGGGGGGGAGCTGTTTTTT,TRBD2,TRBJ2-2,TRBV5-5,.
CASSPLGIPNNEQFF,TGTGCCAGCAGCCCCCTCGGGATACCGAACAATGAGCAGTTCTTC,.,TRBJ2-1,TRBV11-2,few
CTSSLAPLAGANTGELFF,TGTACCAGCAGTTTAGCCCCCCTAGCGGGGGCGAACACCGGGGAGCTGTTTTTT,TRBD2,TRBJ2-2,TRBV12-3/TRBV12-4,.
CASSESGGTFYNEQFF,TGTGCCAGCAGTGAAAGTGGGGGGACCTTCTACAATGAGCAGTTCTTC,.,TRBJ2-1,TRBV2,many
CASTTVADTQYF,TGTGCCAGCACGACGGTTGCAGATACGCAGTATTTT,.,TRBJ2-3,TRBV6-2/TRBV6-3,.
CASSQEGTGITDTQYF,TGTGCCAGCAGCCAAGAAGGGACGGGAATCACAGATACGCAGTATTTT,.,TRBJ2-3,TRBV4-2,.
CSPAQGGPDTQYF,TGCAGTCCAGCCCAGGGAGGACCAGATACGCAGTATTTT,.,TRBJ2-3,TRBV20-1,few
CASSLSPTATGELFF,TGTGCCAGCAGCTTATCCCCCACAGCGACCGGGGAGCTGTTTTTT,.,TRBJ2-2,TRBV7-2,many
CSAALGTGWQETQYF,TGCAGTGCTGCTCTAGGGACAGGGTGGCAAGAGACCCAGTACTTC,TRBD1,TRBJ2-5,TRBV20-1,few